The present entry profiles one T cell receptor (beta chain) with its context. The record originates from a study of blood T cell repertoires in COVID-19. Germline V CDR1 and CDR2: KGHSH, LQKENI. The V and J ends lost 3 bases and 11 bases respectively, with 16 bases between them. This CDR3 comprises 14 residues. TCRdb's copy holds only in-frame clones and misses some; the assay was immunoSEQ multiplex PCR. The data hold over 60,000 clones, with 76% observed a single time. The chain is built from TRBV18 and TRBJ1-4; D perhaps matches TRBD1 (6 bases). Sequenced sample: peripheral blood. This TCR was recovered from an elderly woman with acute or convalescent COVID-19. The CDR3 here is CASSPTKGDTKLFF. DNA for the CDR3: TGTGCCAGCTCACCCACCAAGGGGGATACGAAACTGTTTTTT.